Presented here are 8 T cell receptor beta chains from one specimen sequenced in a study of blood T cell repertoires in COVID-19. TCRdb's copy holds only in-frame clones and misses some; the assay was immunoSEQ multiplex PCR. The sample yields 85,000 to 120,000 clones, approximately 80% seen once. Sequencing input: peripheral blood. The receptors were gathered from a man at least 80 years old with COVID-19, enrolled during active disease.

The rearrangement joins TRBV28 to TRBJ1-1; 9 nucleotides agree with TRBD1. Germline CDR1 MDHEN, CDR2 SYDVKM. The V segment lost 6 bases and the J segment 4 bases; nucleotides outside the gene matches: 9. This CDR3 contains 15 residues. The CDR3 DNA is TGTGCCAGCAGCTTCGGGACAGGGTCGGGCACTGAAGCTTTCTTT. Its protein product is CASSFGTGSGTEAFF.

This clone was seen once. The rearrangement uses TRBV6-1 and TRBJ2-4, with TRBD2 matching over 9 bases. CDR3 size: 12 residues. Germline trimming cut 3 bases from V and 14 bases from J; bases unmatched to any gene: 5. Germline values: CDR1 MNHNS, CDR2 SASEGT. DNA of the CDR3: TGTGCCAGCAGTGATGGCGGGAGGGGCAAGTACTTC. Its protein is CASSDGGRGKYF.

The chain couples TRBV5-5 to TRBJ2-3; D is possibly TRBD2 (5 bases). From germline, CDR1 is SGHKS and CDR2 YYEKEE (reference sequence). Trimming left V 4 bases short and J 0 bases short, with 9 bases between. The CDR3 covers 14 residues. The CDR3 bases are TGTGCCAGCAGCCGGGGTGGTAGCACAGATACGCAGTATTTT. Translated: CASSRGGSTDTQYF.

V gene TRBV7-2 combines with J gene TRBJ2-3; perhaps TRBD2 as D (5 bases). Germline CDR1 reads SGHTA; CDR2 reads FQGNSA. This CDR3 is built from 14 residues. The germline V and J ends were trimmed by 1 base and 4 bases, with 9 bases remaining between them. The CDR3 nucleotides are TGTGCCAGCAGCTTAGTCTCGGGGTCAGATACGCAGTATTTT. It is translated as CASSLVSGSDTQYF.

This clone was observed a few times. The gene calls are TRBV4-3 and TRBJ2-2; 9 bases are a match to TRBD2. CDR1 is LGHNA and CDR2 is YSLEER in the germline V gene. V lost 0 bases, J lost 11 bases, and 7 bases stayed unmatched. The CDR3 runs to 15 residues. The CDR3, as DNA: TGCGCCAGCAGCCAAGAGGCGGGAGGGACCCGAGAGCTGTTTTTT. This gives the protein CASSQEAGGTRELFF.

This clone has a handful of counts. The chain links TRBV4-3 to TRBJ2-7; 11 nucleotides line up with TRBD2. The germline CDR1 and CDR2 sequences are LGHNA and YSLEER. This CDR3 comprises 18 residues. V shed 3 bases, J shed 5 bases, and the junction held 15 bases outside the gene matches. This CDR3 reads CASSQDPPRTSGSHEQYF. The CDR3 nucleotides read TGCGCCAGCAGCCAGGACCCGCCCCGAACTAGCGGGAGCCACGAGCAGTACTTC.

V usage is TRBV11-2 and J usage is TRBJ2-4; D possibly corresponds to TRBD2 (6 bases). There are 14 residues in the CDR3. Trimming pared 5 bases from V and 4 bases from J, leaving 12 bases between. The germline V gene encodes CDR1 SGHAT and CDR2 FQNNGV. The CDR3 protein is CASSGAGGKNIQYF. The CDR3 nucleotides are TGTGCCAGCAGCGGGGCCGGGGGAAAAAACATTCAGTACTTC.

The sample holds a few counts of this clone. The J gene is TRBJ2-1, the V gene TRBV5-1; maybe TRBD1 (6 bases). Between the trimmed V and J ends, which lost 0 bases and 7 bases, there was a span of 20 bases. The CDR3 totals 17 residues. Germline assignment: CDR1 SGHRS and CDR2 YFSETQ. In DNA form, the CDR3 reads TGCGCCAGCAGCTTGGACGGATTTAACAGGGTGGAAAATGAGCAGTTCTTC. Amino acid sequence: CASSLDGFNRVENEQFF.